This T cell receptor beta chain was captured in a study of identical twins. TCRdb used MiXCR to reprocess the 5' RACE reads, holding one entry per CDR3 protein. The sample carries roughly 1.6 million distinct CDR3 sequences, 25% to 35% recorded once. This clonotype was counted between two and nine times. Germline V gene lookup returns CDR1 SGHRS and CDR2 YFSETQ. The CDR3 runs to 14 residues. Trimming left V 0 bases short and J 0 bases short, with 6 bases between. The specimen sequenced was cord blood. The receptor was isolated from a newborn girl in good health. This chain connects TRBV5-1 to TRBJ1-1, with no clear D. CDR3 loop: CASSLDHLNTEAFF. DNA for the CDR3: TGCGCCAGCAGCTTGGATCACCTGAACACTGAAGCTTTCTTT.